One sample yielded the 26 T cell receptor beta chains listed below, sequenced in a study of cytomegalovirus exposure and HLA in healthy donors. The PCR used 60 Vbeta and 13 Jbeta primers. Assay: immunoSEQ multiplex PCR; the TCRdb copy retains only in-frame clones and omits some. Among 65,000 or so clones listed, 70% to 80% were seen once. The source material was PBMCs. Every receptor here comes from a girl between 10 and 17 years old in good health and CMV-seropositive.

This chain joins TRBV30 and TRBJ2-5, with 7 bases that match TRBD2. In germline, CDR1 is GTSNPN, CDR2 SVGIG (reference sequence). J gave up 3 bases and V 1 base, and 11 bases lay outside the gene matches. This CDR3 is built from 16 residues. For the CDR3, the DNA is TGTGCCTGGAGTGACGGCGGGAGTCTTGGGGAAGAGACCCAGTACTTC. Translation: CAWSDGGSLGEETQYF.

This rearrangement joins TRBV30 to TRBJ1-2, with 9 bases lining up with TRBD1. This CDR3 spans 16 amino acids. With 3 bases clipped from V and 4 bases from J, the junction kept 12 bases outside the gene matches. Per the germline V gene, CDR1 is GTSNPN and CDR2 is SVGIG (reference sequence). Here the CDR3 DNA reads TGTGCCTGGAGCCCCTACTCGGACAGGGGCCGCTATGGCTACACCTTC. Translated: CAWSPYSDRGRYGYTF.

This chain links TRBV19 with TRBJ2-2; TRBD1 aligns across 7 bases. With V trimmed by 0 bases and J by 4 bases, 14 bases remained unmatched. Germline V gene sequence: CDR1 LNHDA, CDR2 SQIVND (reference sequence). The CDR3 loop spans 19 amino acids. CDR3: CASSIDQAFWDRPTGELFF. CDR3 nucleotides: TGTGCCAGTAGTATAGACCAAGCCTTTTGGGACAGACCCACCGGGGAGCTGTTTTTT. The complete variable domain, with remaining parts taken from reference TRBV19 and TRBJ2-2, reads DGGITQSPKYLFRKEGQNVTLSCEQNLNHDAMYWYRQDPGQGLRLIYYSQIVNDFQKGDIAEGYSVSREKKESFPLTVTSAQKNPTAFYLCASSIDQAFWDRPTGELFFGEGSRLTVL.

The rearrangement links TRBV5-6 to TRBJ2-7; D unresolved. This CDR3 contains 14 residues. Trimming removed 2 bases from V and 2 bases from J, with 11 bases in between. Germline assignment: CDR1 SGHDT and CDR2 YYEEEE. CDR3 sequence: CASSFRSGTYEQYF. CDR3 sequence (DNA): TGTGCCAGCAGCTTTAGGTCAGGTACCTACGAGCAGTACTTC.

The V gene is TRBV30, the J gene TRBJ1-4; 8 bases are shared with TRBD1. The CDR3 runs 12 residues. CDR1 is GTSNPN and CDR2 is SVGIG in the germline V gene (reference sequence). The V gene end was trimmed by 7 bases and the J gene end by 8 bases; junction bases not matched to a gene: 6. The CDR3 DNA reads TGTGCCTTAACAGGGGGAAGAGAAAAACTGTTTTTT. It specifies CALTGGREKLFF.

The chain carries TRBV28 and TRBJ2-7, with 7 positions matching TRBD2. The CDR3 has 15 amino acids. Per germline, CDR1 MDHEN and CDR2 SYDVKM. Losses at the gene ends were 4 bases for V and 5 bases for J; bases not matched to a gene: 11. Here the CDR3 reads CASSSREEGAHEQYF. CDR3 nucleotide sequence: TGTGCCAGCAGTTCCCGGGAGGAGGGAGCCCACGAGCAGTACTTC.

CDR3 in amino acids: CASSGQGAGELFF. The CDR3, as DNA: TGTGCCAGCAGCGGTCAGGGGGCCGGGGAGCTGTTTTTT. This sequence joins TRBV2 and TRBJ2-2; 7 nucleotides align to TRBD1. V dropped 6 bases and J dropped 6; count of bases not matched to a gene: 4. Germline V gene lookup returns CDR1 SNHLY and CDR2 FYNNEI. This CDR3 has 13 amino acids.

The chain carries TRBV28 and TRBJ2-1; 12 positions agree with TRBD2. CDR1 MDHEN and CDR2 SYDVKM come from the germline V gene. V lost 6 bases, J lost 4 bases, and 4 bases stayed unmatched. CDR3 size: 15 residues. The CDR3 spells CASSGTSGFYNEQFF. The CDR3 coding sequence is TGTGCCAGCAGCGGGACTAGCGGGTTTTACAATGAGCAGTTCTTC.

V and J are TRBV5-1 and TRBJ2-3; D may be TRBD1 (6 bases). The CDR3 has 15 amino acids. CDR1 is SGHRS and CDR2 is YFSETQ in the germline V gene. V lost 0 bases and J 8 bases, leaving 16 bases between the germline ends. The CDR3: CASSLASGTPITQYF. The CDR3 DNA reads TGCGCCAGCAGCTTGGCCTCTGGGACACCCATTACGCAGTATTTT.

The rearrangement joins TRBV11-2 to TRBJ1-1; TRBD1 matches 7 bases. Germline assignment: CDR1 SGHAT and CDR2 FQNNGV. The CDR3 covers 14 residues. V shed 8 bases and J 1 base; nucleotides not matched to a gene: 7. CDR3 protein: CASDFGQANTEAFF. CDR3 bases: TGTGCCAGCGATTTCGGACAGGCGAACACTGAAGCTTTCTTT. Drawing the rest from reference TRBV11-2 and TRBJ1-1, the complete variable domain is EAGVAQSPRYKIIEKRQSVAFWCNPISGHATLYWYQQILGQGPKLLIQFQNNGVVDDSQLPKDRFSAERLKGVDSTLKIQPAKLEDSAVYLCASDFGQANTEAFFGQGTRLTVV.

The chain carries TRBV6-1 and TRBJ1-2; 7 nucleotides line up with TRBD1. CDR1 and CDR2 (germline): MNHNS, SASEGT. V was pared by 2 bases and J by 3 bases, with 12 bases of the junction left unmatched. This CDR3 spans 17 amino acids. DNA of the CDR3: TGTGCCAGCAGTGAAAGGGGGTGGACAGGATATTACTATGGCTACACCTTC. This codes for CASSERGWTGYYYGYTF.

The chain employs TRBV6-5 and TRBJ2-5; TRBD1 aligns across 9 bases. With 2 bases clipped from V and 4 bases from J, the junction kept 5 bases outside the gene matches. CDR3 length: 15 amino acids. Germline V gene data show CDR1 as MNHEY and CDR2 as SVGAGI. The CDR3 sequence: CASSYTGGTGETQYF. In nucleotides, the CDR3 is TGTGCCAGCAGTTACACAGGGGGCACTGGAGAGACCCAGTACTTC.

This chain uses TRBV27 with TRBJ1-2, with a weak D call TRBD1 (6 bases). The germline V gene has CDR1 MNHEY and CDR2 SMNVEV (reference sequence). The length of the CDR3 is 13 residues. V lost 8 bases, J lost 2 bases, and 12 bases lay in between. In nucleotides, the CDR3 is TGTGCCAGCGGGTCACAGGGCAACTATGGCTACACCTTC. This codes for CASGSQGNYGYTF.

CDR3 loop: CASRSDSLYGYTF. The DNA for the CDR3 is TGTGCCAGCAGATCAGACAGCCTCTATGGCTACACCTTC. V is TRBV28 and J is TRBJ1-2; maybe TRBD1 (5 bases). The V gene's germline CDR1 is MDHEN and CDR2 SYDVKM. Deletions cut 6 bases from V and 4 bases from J, with 12 bases between. The CDR3 is 13 amino acids.

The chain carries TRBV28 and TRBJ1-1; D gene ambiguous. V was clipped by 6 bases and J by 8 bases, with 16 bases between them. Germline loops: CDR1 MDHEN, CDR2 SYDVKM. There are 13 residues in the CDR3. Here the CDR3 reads CASRETAFTEAFF. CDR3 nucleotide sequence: TGTGCCAGCAGGGAGACGGCTTTTACGGAAGCTTTCTTT.

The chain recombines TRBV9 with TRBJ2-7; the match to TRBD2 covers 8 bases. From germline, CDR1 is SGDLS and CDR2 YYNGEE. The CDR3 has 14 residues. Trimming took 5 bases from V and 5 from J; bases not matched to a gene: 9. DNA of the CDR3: TGTGCCAGCAGGCCCGGACTAGCTGGGCACGAGCAGTACTTC. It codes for CASRPGLAGHEQYF. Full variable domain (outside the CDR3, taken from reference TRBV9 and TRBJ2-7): DSGVTQTPKHLITATGQRVTLRCSPRSGDLSVYWYQQSLDQGLQFLIQYYNGEERAKGNILERFSAQQFPDLHSELNLSSLELGDSALYFCASRPGLAGHEQYFGPGTRLTVT.

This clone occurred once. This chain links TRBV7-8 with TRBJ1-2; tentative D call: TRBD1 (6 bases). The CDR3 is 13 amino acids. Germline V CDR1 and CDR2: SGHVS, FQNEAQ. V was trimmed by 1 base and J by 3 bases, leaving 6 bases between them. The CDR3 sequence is CASSLGTDYGYTF. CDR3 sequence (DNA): TGTGCCAGCAGCTTAGGGACAGACTATGGCTACACCTTC.

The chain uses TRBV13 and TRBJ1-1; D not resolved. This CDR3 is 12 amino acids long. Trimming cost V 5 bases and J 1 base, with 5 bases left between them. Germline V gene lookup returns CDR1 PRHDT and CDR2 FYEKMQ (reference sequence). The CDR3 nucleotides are TGTGCCAGCAGCGTATGGAACACTGAAGCTTTCTTT. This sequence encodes CASSVWNTEAFF.

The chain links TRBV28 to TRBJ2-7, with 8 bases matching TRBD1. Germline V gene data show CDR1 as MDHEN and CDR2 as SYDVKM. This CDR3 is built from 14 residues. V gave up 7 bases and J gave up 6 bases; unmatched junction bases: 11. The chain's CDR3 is CASITGQGVGEQYF. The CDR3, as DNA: TGTGCCAGCATTACTGGACAGGGAGTCGGCGAGCAGTACTTC.

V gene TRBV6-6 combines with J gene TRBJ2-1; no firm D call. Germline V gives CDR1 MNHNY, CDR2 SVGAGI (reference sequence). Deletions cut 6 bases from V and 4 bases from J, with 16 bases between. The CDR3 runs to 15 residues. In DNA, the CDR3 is TGTGCCAGCAGGCCCACCCGGCAGGCGTACAATGAGCAGTTCTTC. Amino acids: CASRPTRQAYNEQFF.

Written as DNA, the CDR3 is TGCGCCAGCAGTCTCGCCAGGGGACAATACGAGCAGTACTTC. Its protein product is CASSLARGQYEQYF. This chain connects TRBV10-2 to TRBJ2-7, with D perhaps TRBD1 (6 bases). The CDR3 is 14 residues long. Trimming pared 5 bases from V and 4 bases from J, leaving 15 bases between. Germline CDR1 reads WSHSY; CDR2 reads SAAADI.

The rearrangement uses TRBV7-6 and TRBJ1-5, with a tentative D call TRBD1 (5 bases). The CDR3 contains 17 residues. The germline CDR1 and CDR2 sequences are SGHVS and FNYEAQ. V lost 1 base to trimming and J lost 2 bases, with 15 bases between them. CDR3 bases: TGTGCCAGCAGCTTAGAAGTGCGTCAGGGCGGCAATCAGCCCCAGCATTTT. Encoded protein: CASSLEVRQGGNQPQHF.

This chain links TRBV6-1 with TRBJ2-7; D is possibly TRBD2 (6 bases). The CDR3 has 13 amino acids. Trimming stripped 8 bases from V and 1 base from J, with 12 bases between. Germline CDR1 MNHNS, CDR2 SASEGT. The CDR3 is CASDRDLSYEQYF. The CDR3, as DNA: TGTGCCAGCGATAGGGACTTATCCTACGAGCAGTACTTC.

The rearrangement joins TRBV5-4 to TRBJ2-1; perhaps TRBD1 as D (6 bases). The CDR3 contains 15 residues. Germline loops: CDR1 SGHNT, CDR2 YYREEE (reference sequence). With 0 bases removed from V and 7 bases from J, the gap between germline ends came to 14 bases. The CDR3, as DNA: TGTGCCAGCAGCTTGGAGGGGGTAGGGGTAAATGAGCAGTTCTTC. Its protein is CASSLEGVGVNEQFF.

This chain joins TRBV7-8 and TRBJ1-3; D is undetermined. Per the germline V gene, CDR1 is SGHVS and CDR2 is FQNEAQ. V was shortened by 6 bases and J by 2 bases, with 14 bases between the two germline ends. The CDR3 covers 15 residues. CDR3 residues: CASRPTRVPGNTIYF. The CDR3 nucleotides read TGTGCCAGCAGACCCACTCGGGTCCCTGGAAACACCATATATTTT.

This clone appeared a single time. CDR3 sequence (DNA): TGTGCCAGCAGCTTCCCCAGTGGGAGCTCCTACAATGAGCAGTTCTTC. This gives the protein CASSFPSGSSYNEQFF. The chain couples TRBV7-8 to TRBJ2-1; D is possibly TRBD2 (5 bases). This CDR3 is 16 amino acids long. CDR1 and CDR2 from the germline V gene are SGHVS and FQNEAQ. The V gene lost 3 bases and the J gene lost 0 bases, with 12 bases spanning the gap. The whole variable domain, remainder taken from reference TRBV7-8 and TRBJ2-1, is GAGVSQSPRYKVAKRGQDVALRCDPISGHVSLFWYQQALGQGPEFLTYFQNEAQLDKSGLPSDRFFAERPEGSVSTLKIQRTQQEDSAVYLCASSFPSGSSYNEQFFGPGTRLTVL.